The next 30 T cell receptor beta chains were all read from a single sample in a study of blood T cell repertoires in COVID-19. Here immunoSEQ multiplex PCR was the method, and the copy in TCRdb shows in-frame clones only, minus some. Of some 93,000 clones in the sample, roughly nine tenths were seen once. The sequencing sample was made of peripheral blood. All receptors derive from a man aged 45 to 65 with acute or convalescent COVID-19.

CDR3 nucleotides: TGCGCCAGCAAGGGACTAGCGGGAGACACAGATACGCAGTATTTT. Translation: CASKGLAGDTDTQYF. The chain combines TRBV5-1 with TRBJ2-3; TRBD2 agrees at 14 bases. The germline gives CDR1 SGHRS, CDR2 YFSETQ. The CDR3 length is 15 residues. V gave up 6 bases and J gave up 2 bases; unmatched junction bases: 2.

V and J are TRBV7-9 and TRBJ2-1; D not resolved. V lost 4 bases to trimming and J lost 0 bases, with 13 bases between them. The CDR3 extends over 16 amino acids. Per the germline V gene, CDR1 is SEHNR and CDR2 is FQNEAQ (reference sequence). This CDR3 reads CASSSNLISSYNEQFF. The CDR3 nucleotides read TGTGCCAGCAGCTCGAACCTAATTAGCTCCTACAATGAGCAGTTCTTC.

CDR3 protein: CASSLTRKGVSYNEQFF. Written as DNA, the CDR3 is TGTGCCAGCAGCCTGACTCGAAAGGGAGTGTCCTACAATGAGCAGTTCTTC. The chain is built from TRBV14 and TRBJ2-1, with D tentatively TRBD2 (5 bases). The V end was cut by 4 bases, the J end by 1 base, with 17 bases between. CDR3 length equals 17 residues. Per germline, CDR1 SGHDN and CDR2 FVKESK.

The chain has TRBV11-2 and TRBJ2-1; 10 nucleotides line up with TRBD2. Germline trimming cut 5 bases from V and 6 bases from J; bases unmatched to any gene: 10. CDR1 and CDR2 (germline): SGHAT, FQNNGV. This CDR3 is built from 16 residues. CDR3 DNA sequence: TGTGCCAGCAGCCCCGACCCTAGCGGGAGAAGCAATGAGCAGTTCTTC. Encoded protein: CASSPDPSGRSNEQFF. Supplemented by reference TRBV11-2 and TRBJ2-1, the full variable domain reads EAGVAQSPRYKIIEKRQSVAFWCNPISGHATLYWYQQILGQGPKLLIQFQNNGVVDDSQLPKDRFSAERLKGVDSTLKIQPAKLEDSAVYLCASSPDPSGRSNEQFFGPGTRLTVL.

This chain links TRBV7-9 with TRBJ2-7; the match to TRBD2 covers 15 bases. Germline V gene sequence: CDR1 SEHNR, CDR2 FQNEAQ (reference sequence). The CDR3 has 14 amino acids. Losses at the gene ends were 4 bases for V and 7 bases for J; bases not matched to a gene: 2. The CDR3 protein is CASSSGLAGGEQYF. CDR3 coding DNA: TGTGCCAGCAGCTCCGGACTAGCGGGAGGGGAGCAGTACTTC.

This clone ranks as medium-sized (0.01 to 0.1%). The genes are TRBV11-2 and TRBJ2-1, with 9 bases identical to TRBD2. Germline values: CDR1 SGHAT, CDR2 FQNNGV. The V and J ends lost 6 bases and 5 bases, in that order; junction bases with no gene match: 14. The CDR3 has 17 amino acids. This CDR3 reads CASSLRQTQRGDNEQFF. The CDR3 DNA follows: TGTGCCAGCAGTCTCCGCCAGACCCAGCGGGGGGACAATGAGCAGTTCTTC.

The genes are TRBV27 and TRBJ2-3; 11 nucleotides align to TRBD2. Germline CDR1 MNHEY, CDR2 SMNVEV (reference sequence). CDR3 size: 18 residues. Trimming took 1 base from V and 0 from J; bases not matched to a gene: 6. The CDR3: CASSLYLGTSGSTDTQYF. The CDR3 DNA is TGTGCCAGCAGTTTATACCTCGGGACTAGCGGAAGCACAGATACGCAGTATTTT.

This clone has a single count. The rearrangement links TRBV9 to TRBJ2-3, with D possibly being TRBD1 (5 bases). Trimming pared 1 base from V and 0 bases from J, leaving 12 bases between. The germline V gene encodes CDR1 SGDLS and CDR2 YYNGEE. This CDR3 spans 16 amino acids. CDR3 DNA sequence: TGTGCCAGCAGCGTACTTCGACAGTTTAGCACAGATACGCAGTATTTT. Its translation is CASSVLRQFSTDTQYF.

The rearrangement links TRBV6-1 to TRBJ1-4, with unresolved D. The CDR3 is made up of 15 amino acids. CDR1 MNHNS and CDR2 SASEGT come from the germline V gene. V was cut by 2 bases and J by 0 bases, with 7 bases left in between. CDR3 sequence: CASSEWAATNEKLFF. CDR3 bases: TGTGCCAGCAGTGAATGGGCAGCAACTAATGAAAAACTGTTTTTT.

CDR3 residues: CASSLGSGWAYEQYF. The CDR3 bases are TGCGCCAGCAGCTTGGGGTCAGGATGGGCTTACGAGCAGTACTTC. The chain links TRBV5-1 to TRBJ2-7; no clear D gene. V lost 0 bases, J lost 4 bases, and 14 bases lay in between. CDR1 and CDR2 from the germline V gene are SGHRS and YFSETQ. This CDR3 is 15 amino acids long.

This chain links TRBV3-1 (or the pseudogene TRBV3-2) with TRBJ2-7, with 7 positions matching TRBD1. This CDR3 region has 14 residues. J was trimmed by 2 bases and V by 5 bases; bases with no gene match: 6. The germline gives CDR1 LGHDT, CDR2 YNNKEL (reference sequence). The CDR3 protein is CASSTTTGAYEQYF. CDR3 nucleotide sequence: TGTGCCAGCAGCACCACTACAGGGGCCTACGAGCAGTACTTC.

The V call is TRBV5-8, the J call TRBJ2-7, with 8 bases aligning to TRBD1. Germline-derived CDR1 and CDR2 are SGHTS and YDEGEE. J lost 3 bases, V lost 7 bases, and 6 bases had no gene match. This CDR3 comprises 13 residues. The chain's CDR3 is CASRRDRSYEQYF. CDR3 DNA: TGTGCCAGCCGCCGGGACAGGAGCTACGAGCAGTACTTC.

This chain's CDR3 is CASSPAGVGTGELFF. Here the CDR3 DNA reads TGCGCCAGCAGCCCGGCAGGTGTGGGCACCGGGGAGCTGTTTTTT. V is TRBV5-1 and J is TRBJ2-2; D is uncertain. V lost 4 bases to trimming and J lost 4 bases, with 14 bases between them. The CDR3 loop spans 15 amino acids. Germline V gives CDR1 SGHRS, CDR2 YFSETQ.

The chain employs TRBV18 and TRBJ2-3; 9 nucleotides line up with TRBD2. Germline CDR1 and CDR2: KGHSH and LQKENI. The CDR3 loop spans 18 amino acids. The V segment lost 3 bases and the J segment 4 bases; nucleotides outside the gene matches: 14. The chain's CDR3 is CASSPLQVSGRESDTQYF. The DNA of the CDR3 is TGTGCCAGCTCACCTTTACAAGTTAGCGGGAGAGAGTCAGATACGCAGTATTTT.

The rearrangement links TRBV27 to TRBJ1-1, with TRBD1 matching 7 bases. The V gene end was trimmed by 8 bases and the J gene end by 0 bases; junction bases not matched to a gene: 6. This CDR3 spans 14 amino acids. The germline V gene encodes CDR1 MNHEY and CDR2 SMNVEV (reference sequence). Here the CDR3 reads CASGTVSMNTEAFF. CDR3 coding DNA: TGTGCCAGCGGGACAGTAAGCATGAACACTGAAGCTTTCTTT.

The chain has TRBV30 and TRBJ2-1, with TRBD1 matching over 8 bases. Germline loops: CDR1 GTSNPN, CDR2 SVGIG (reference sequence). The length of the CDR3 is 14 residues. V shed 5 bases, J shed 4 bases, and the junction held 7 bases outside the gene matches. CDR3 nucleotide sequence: TGTGCCTGGGCCCGGGACAGGTCTTACAATGAGCAGTTCTTC. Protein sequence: CAWARDRSYNEQFF.

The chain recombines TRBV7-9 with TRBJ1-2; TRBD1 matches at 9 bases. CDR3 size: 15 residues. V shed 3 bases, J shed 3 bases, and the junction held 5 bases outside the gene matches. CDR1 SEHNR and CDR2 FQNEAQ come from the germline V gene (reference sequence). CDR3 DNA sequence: TGTGCCAGCAGCTTCTCGACAGGGGGGCACTATGGCTACACCTTC. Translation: CASSFSTGGHYGYTF. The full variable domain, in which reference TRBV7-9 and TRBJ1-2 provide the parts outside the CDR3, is DTGVSQNPRHKITKRGQNVTFRCDPISEHNRLYWYRQTLGQGPEFLTYFQNEAQLEKSRLLSDRFSAERPKGSFSTLEIQRTEQGDSAMYLCASSFSTGGHYGYTFGSGTRLTVV.

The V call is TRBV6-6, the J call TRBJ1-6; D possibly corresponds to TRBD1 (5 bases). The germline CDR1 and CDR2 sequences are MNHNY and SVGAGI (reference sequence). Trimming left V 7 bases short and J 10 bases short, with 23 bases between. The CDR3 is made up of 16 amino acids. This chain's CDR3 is CASTSAGGRSSSPLHF. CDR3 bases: TGTGCCAGCACCTCCGCGGGGGGACGATCGAGCTCACCCCTCCACTTT.

DNA for the CDR3: TGTGCCAGCAGCCAAGATTTGGGGGGAGTCGATGAGCAGTTCTTC. This encodes CASSQDLGGVDEQFF. V gene TRBV3-1 (or the pseudogene TRBV3-2) combines with J gene TRBJ2-1, with D perhaps TRBD2 (6 bases). V was trimmed by 0 bases and J by 8 bases, leaving 14 bases between them. CDR1 and CDR2 from the germline V gene are LGHDT and YNNKEL (reference sequence). The CDR3 length is 15 residues.

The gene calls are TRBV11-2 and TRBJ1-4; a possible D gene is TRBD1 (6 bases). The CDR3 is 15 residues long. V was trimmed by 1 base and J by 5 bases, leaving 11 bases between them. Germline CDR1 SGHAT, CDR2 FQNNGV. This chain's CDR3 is CASSLGTGRNEKLFF. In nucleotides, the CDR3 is TGTGCCAGCAGCTTAGGAACAGGGAGAAATGAAAAACTGTTTTTT.

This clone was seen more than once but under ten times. CDR3 in DNA: TGTGCCAGTACCGGGACTAGCTACAATGAGCAGTTCTTC. Encoded protein: CASTGTSYNEQFF. The rearrangement joins TRBV12-3 or TRBV12-4 to TRBJ2-1; 8 positions match TRBD2. This CDR3 has 13 amino acids. V dropped 9 bases and J dropped 3; count of bases not matched to a gene: 4.

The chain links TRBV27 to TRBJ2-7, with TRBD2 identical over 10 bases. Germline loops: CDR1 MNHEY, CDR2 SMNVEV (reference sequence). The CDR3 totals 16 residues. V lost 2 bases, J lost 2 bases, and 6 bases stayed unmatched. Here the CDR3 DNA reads TGTGCCAGCAGTTTAGACGGACTAGCGGAGACCTACGAGCAGTACTTC. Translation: CASSLDGLAETYEQYF.

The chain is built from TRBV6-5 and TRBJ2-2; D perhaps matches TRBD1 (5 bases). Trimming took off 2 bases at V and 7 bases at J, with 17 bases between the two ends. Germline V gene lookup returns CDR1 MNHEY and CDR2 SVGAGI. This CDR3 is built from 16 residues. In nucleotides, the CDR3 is TGTGCCAGCAGTTACGCTCACCCCCGCCAGGGCGGGGAGCTGTTTTTT. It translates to CASSYAHPRQGGELFF.

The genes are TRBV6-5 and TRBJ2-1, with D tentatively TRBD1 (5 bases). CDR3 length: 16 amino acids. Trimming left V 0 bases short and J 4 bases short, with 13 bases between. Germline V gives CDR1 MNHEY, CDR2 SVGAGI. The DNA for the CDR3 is TGTGCCAGCAGTTACTCGAACAGGAGCCCTTACAATGAGCAGTTCTTC. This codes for CASSYSNRSPYNEQFF.

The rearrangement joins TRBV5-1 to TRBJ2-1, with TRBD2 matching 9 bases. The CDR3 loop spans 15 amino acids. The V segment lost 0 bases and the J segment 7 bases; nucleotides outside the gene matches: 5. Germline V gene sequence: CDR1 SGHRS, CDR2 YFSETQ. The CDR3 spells CASSLALAGENEQFF. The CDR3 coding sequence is TGCGCCAGCAGCTTGGCGTTAGCGGGAGAAAATGAGCAGTTCTTC.

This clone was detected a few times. Here the CDR3 reads CASSESGGGTDTQYF. CDR3 DNA: TGCGCCAGCAGTGAGTCTGGGGGAGGGACAGATACGCAGTATTTT. The rearrangement links TRBV10-1 to TRBJ2-3; 7 bases map to TRBD2. Germline V gives CDR1 WNHNN, CDR2 SYGVQD (reference sequence). This CDR3 has 15 amino acids. After removal of 0 bases from V and 3 bases from J, the junction contained 3 bases not matched to a gene.

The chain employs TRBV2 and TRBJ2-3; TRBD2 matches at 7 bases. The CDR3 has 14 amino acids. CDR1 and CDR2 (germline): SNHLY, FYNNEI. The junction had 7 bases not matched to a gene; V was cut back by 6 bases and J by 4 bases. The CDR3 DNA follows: TGTGCCAGCAGCAGCGGGATCCCCCCAGATACGCAGTATTTT. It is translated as CASSSGIPPDTQYF. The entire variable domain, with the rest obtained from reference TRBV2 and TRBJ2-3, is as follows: EPEVTQTPSHQVTQMGQEVILRCVPISNHLYFYWYRQILGQKVEFLVSFYNNEISEKSEIFDDQFSVERPDGSNFTLKIRSTKLEDSAMYFCASSSGIPPDTQYFGPGTRLTVL.

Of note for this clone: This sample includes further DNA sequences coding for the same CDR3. This CDR3 reads CATSREGAGTEAFF. DNA of the CDR3: TGTGCCACCAGCAGAGAGGGGGCAGGGACTGAAGCTTTCTTT. The chain carries TRBV15 and TRBJ1-1; weak D call: TRBD1 (6 bases). V gave up 0 bases and J gave up 5 bases, with 10 bases separating them. The CDR3 is made up of 14 amino acids. CDR1 is LNHNV and CDR2 is YYDKDF in the germline V gene (reference sequence).

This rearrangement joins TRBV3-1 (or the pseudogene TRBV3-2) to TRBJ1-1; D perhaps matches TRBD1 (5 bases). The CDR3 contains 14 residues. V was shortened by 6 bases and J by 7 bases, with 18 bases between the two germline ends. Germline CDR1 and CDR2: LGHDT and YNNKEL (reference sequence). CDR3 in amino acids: CASRQRTGDSEAFF. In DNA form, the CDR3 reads TGTGCCAGCAGACAACGGACGGGAGACAGTGAAGCTTTCTTT.

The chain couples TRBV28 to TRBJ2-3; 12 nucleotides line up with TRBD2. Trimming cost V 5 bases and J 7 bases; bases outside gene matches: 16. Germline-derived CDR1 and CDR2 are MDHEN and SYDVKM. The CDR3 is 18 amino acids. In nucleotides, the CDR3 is TGTGCCAGCAGTCTCCTAGCGGGAGGGAAGGCCCTTCCCAATACGCAGTATTTT. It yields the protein CASSLLAGGKALPNTQYF.